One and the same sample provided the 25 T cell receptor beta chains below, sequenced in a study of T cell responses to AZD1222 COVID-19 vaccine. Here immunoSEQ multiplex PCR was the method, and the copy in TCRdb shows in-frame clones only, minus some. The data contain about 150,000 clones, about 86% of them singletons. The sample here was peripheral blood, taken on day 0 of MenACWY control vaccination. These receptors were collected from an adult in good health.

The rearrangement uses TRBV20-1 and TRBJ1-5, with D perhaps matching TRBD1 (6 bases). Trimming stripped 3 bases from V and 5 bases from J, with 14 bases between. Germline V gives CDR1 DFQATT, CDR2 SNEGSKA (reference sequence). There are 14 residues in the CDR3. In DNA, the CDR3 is TGCAGTGCTAGTCAGTGGGGGGCGGATCAGCCCCAGCATTTT. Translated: CSASQWGADQPQHF.

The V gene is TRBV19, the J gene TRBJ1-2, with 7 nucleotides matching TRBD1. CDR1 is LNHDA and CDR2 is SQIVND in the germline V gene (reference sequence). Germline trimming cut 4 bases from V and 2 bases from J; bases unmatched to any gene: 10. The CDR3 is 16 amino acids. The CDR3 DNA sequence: TGTGCCAGTAGTAGACGCTCCGGGACAGCCAACTATGGCTACACCTTC. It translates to CASSRRSGTANYGYTF. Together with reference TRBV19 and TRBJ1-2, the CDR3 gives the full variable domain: DGGITQSPKYLFRKEGQNVTLSCEQNLNHDAMYWYRQDPGQGLRLIYYSQIVNDFQKGDIAEGYSVSREKKESFPLTVTSAQKNPTAFYLCASSRRSGTANYGYTFGSGTRLTVV.

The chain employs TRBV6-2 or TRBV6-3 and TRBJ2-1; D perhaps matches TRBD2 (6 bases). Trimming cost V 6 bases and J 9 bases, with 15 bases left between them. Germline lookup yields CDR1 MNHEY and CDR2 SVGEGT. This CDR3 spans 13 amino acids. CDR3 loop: CASSPGTSTEQFF. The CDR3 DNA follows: TGTGCCAGCAGCCCCGGGACTTCGACTGAGCAGTTCTTC.

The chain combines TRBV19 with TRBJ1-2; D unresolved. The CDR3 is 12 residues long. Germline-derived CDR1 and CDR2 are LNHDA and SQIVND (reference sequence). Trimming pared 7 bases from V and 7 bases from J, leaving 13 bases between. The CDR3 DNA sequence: TGTGCCAGTATCCCCAGGACGGGTGGCTACACCTTC. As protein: CASIPRTGGYTF.

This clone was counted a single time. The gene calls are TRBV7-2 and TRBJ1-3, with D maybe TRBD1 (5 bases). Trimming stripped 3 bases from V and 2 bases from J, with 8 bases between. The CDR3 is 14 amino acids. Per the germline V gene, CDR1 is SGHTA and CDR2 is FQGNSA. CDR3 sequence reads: CASSFRETGNTIYF. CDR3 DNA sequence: TGTGCCAGCAGCTTCAGGGAAACTGGAAACACCATATATTTT. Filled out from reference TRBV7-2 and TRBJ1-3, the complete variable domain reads GAGVSQSPSNKVTEKGKDVELRCDPISGHTALYWYRQSLGQGLEFLIYFQGNSAPDKSGLPSDRFSAERTGGSVSTLTIQRTQQEDSAVYLCASSFRETGNTIYFGEGSWLTVV.

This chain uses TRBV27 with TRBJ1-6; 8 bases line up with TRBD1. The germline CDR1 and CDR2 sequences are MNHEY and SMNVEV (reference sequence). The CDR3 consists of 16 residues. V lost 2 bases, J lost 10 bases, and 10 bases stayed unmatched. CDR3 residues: CASSLQGAFRNSPLHF. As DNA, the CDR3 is TGTGCCAGCAGTTTACAGGGGGCTTTTCGTAACTCACCCCTCCACTTT.

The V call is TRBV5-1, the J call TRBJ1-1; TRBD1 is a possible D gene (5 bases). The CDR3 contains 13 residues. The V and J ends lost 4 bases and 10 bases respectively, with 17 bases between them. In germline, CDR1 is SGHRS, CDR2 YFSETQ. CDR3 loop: CASSLGEAGGAFF. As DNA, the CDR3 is TGCGCCAGCAGCCTCGGGGAGGCCGGGGGAGCTTTCTTT.

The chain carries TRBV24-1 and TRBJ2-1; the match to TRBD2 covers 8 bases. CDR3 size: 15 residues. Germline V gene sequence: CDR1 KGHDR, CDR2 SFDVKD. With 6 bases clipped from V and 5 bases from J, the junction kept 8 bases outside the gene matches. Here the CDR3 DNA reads TGTGCCACCAGTTCAGCGGGAGAGGGGAACAATGAGCAGTTCTTC. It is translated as CATSSAGEGNNEQFF.

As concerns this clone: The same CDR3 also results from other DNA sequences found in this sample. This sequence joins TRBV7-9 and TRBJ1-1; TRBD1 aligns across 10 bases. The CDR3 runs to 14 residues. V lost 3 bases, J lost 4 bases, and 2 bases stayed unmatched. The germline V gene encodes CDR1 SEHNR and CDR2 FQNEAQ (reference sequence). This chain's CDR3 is CASSLTGGITEAFF. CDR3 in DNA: TGTGCCAGCAGCTTGACAGGGGGCATCACTGAAGCTTTCTTT.

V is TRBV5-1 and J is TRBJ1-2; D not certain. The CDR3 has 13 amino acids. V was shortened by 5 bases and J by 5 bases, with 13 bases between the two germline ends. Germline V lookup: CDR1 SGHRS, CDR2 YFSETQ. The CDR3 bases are TGCGCCAGCAGGGAGGTCGACCAATATGGCTACACCTTC. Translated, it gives CASREVDQYGYTF.

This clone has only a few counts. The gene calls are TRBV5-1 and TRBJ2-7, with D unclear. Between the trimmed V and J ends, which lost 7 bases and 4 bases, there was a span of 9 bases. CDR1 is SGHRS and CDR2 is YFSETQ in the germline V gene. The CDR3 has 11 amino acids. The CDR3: CASSQNYEQYF. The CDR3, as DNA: TGCGCCAGCTCCCAAAATTACGAGCAGTACTTC.

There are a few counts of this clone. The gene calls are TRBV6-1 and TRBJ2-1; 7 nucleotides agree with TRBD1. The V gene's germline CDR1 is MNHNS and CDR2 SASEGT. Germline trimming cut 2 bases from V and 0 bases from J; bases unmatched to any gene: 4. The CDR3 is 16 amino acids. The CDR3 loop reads CASSETAGGSYNEQFF. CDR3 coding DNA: TGTGCCAGCAGTGAAACGGCAGGGGGCTCCTACAATGAGCAGTTCTTC.

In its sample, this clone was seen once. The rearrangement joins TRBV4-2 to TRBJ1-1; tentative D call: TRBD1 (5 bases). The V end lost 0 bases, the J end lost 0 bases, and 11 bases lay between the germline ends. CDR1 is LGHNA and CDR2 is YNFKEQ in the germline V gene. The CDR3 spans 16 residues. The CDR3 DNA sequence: TGTGCCAGCAGCCAAGAGTTAAACAGGATGAACACTGAAGCTTTCTTT. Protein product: CASSQELNRMNTEAFF.

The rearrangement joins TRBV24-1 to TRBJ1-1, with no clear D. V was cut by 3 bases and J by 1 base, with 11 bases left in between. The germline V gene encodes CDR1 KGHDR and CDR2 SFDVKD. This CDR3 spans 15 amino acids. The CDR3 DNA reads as TGTGCCACCAGTGATCGCGTGGGAGCGAACACTGAAGCTTTCTTT. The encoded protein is CATSDRVGANTEAFF.

CDR3 amino acids: CASSLFPMRDRGGYTF. The CDR3 nucleotides read TGTGCCAGCAGCTTATTCCCAATGCGGGACAGGGGTGGCTACACCTTC. This chain links TRBV7-2 with TRBJ1-2; the match to TRBD1 covers 10 bases. This CDR3 is 16 amino acids long. The V and J ends lost 2 bases and 7 bases, in that order; junction bases with no gene match: 10. From germline, CDR1 is SGHTA and CDR2 FQGNSA.

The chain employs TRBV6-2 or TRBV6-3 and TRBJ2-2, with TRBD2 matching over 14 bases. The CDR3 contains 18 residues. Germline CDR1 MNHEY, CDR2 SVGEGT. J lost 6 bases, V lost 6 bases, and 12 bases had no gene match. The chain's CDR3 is CASSLLGLAGVSAGELFF. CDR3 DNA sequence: TGTGCCAGCAGCCTCCTGGGACTAGCGGGAGTCTCGGCCGGGGAGCTGTTTTTT.

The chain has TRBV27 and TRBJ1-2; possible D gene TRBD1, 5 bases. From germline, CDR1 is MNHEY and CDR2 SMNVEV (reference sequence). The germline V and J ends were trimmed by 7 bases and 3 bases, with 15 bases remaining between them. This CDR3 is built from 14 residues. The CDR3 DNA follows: TGTGCCAGCACTCGAAGTGGACAATACTATGGCTACACCTTC. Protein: CASTRSGQYYGYTF.

The CDR3 DNA sequence: TGTGCCAGCAGTGGAGACGGGGCTAACTATGGCTACACCTTC. Translating gives CASSGDGANYGYTF. The gene calls are TRBV2 and TRBJ1-2; D remains ambiguous. Trimming shortened V by 4 bases and J by 0 bases, and 9 bases separated the two germline ends. The CDR3 totals 14 residues. The germline V gene encodes CDR1 SNHLY and CDR2 FYNNEI.

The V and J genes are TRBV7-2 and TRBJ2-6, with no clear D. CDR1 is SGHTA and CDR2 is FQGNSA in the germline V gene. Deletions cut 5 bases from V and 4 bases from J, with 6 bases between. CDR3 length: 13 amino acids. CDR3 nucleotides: TGTGCCAGCAGCCCATCAGGGGCCAACGTCCTGACTTTC. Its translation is CASSPSGANVLTF.

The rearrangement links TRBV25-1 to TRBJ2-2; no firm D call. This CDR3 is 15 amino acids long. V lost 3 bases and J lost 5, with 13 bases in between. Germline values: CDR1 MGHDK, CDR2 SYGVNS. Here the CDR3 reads CASSETGPRTGELFF. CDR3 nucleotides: TGTGCCAGCAGTGAGACCGGGCCTCGGACCGGGGAGCTGTTTTTT.

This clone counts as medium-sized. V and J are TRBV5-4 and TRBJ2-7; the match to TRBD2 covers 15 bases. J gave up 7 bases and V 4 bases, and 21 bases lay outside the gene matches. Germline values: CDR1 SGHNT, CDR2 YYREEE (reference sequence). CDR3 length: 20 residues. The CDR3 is CASSPEKGLAGGPRAGEQYF. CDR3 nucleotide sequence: TGTGCCAGCAGCCCCGAGAAAGGACTAGCGGGAGGGCCAAGGGCGGGTGAGCAGTACTTC.

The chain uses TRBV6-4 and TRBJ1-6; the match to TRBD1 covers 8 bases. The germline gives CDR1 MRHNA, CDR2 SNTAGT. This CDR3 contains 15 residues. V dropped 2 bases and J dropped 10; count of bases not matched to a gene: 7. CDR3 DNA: TGTGCCAGCAGTGACCAGCCAGGGGGCAGCTCACCCCTCCACTTT. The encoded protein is CASSDQPGGSSPLHF.

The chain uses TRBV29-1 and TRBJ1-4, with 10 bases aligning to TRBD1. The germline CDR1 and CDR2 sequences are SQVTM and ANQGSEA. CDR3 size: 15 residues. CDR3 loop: CIYKKIWDRGEKLFF. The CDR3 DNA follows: TGCATCTATAAAAAAATCTGGGACAGGGGTGAAAAACTGTTTTTT.

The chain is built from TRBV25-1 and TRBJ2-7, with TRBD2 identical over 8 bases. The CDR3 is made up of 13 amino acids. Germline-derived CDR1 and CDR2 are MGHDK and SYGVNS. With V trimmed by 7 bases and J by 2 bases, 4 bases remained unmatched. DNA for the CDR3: TGTGCCAGCAAGCGGGAGTTAACCTACGAGCAGTACTTC. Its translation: CASKRELTYEQYF.

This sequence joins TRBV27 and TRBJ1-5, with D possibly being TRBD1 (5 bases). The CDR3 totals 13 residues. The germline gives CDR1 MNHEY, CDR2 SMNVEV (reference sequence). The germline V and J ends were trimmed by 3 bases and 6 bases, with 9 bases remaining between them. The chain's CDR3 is CASSLLGVQPQHF. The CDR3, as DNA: TGTGCCAGCAGTTTGCTAGGGGTTCAGCCCCAGCATTTT.